This is a list of T cell receptor delta chains from one sample in a study of delta chains in infants with herpesvirus infections. TCRdb made new clone calls on the RT-PCR reads using CATT. The data contain 750 to 900 delta-chain clones, roughly a sixth of them singletons. The source material was peripheral blood, sampled at time point 1 of longitudinal follow-up. The receptors were sampled from a human donor who was a Ugandan infant, either HIV-exposed or HIV-unexposed (not recorded which). CDR3s leave out the opening cysteine and the closing phenylalanine or tryptophan. The D gene is left open where the match is weak.

d_gene	v_gene	CDR3aa
TRDD3	TRDV1	ALGEAWGASAPKFLRGGYLRVDKLI
TRDD3	TRDV2	ACDVLGDDKLI
TRDD3	TRDV2	ACDILGDPTWDTRQMF
TRDD3	TRDV1	ALGLGAFLRGWGIRNTDKLI
TRDD3	TRDV1	ALGEPFLRLGDTGAQLF
-	TRDV1	ALGGPILSRRFRGGMLTDKLI
TRDD3	TRAV38-2/DV8	AYRSPMYWGMNTGSLI
TRDD3	TRDV2	ACDTLGDTGWDTRQMF
TRDD3	TRAV36/DV7	AVVTGGYTPWDTRQMF
-	TRDV2	ACDTGMEGTDKLI
TRDD3	TRDV1	ALGEPLPVLGDTTDKLI
TRDD3	TRDV1	ALGEPLHWGIRRNTDKLI
TRDD3	TRDV2	ACDTGGFSSWDTRQMF
-	TRDV2	ACDPPTDTWDTRQMF
-	TRDV1	ALGEPFLLRVSRGGYSTDKLI
TRDD3	TRDV2	ACDTVMYWGIPSWDTRQMF
-	TRDV1	ALGESPLPLGYLRTDKLI
-	TRDV1	ALGVSPPKHPSDKLI
-	TRDV1	ALGEGIGGNLALTAQLF
-	TRDV1	ALGELRVRGFFYDKLI
-	TRDV2	ACDPAWDTRQMF
TRDD3	TRDV2	ACDTGMGDTLSWDTRQMF
-	TRDV1	ALGNPCPRVSWDTRQMF
-	TRDV1	ALGEIIGVDKLI
TRDD3	TRDV2	ACDNWGSSWDTRQMF
TRDD3	TRDV2	ACDTATGGYWDTRQMF
-	TRDV1	ALGEQPMQLI